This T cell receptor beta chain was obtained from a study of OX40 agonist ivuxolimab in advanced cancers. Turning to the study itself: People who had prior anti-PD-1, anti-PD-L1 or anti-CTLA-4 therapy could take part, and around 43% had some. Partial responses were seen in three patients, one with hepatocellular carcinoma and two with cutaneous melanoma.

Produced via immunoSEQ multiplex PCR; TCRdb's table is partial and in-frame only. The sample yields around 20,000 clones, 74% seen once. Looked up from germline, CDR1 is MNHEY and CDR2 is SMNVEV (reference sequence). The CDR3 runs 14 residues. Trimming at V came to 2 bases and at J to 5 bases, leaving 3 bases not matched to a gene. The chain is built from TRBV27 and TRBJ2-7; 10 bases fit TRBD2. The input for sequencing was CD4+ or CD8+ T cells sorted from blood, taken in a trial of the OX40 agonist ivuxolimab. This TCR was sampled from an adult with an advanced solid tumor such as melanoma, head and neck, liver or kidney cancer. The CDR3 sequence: CASSLGLAGDEQYF. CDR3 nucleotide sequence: TGTGCCAGCAGTTTAGGGCTAGCGGGAGACGAGCAGTACTTC.